The clone carrying this T cell receptor beta chain has just a few counts. The antigen is unknown. TCRdb's copy holds only in-frame clones and misses some; the assay was immunoSEQ multiplex PCR. The top ten hold roughly 0.82% of the sample, which has about 1.1 million clones, about 72% seen once. V gave up 7 bases and J gave up 0 bases, with 16 bases separating them. CDR1 and CDR2 from the germline V gene are LNHDA and SQIVND (reference sequence). The CDR3 has 15 residues. The data derive from a study of shared clonotypes between healthy human individuals. Whole-study findings and limits: Few donors restricted represented genetic and exposure-history diversity.

The sequence was collected from a man in his late teens or twenties in good health. Some clones in this sample may be carry-over from other donors' samples. The specimen sequenced was memory CD4+ T cells from PBMCs. Subset reported: CD45RA-negative fraction. This chain joins TRBV19 and TRBJ2-7; either TRBD1 or TRBD2 may supply D (5 bases each). The DNA for the CDR3 is TGTGCCAGTACCCCGGGGACGCTGGGCTCCTACGAGCAGTACTTC. It is translated as CASTPGTLGSYEQYF.